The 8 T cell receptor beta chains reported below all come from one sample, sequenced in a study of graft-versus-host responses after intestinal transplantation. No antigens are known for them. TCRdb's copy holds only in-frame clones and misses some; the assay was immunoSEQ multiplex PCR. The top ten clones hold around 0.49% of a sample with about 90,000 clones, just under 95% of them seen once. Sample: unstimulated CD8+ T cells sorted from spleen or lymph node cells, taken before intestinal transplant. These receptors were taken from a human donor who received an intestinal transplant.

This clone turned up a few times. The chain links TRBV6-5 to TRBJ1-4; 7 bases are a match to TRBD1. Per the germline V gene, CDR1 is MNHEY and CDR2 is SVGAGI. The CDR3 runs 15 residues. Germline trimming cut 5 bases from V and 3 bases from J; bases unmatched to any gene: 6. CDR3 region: CASSPWDSSNEKLFF. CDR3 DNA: TGTGCCAGCAGTCCCTGGGACAGTTCTAATGAAAAACTGTTTTTT.

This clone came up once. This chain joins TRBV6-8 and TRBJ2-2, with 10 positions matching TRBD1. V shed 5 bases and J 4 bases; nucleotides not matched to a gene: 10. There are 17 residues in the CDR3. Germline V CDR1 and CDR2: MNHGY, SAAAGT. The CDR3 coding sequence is TGTGCCAGCAGTCAAAACCGGACAGGGGGAGGCACCGGGGAGCTGTTTTTT. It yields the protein CASSQNRTGGGTGELFF.

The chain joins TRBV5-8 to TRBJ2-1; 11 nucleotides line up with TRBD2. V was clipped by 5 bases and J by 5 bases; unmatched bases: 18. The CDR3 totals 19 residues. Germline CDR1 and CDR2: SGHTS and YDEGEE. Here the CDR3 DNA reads TGTGCCAGCAGTACTTTACCGGGACTAGCGGTCCCCGGGGACAATGAGCAGTTCTTC. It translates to CASSTLPGLAVPGDNEQFF.

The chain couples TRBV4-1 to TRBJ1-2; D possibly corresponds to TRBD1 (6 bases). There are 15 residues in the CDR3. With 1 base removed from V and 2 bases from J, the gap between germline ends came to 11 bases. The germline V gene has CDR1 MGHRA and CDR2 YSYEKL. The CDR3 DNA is TGCGCCAGCAGCCAAGTTAGGGGGAACAACTATGGCTACACCTTC. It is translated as CASSQVRGNNYGYTF.

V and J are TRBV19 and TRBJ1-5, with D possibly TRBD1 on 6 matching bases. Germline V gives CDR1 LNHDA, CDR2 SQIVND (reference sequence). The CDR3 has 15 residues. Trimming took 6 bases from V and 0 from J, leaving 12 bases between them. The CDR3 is CASSLRGNSNQPQHF. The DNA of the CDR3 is TGTGCCAGTAGCCTCAGGGGAAATAGCAATCAGCCCCAGCATTTT.

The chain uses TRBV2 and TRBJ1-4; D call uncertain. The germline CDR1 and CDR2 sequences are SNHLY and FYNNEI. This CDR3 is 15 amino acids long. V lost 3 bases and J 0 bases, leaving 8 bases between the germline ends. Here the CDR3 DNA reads TGTGCCAGCAGTGAGATAGAGTCAACTAATGAAAAACTGTTTTTT. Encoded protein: CASSEIESTNEKLFF.

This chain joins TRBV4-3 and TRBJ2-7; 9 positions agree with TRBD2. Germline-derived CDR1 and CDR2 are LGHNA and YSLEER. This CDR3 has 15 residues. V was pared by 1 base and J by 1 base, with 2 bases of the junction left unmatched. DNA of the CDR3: TGCGCCAGCAGCCAAGGTCTAGCGGGATCCTACGAGCAGTACTTC. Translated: CASSQGLAGSYEQYF.

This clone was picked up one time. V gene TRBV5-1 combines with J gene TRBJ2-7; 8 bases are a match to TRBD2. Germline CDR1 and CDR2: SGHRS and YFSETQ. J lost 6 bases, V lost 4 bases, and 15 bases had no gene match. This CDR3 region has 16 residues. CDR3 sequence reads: CASSPPRAGVEGEQYF. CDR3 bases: TGCGCCAGCAGCCCCCCTCGAGCGGGAGTGGAAGGCGAGCAGTACTTC.